The 20 T cell receptor beta chains presented below share a single source sample, sequenced in a study of technical replicates of blood from several donors. Assay: immunoSEQ multiplex PCR; the TCRdb copy retains only in-frame clones and omits some. The sample lists about 48,000 clones; 80% to 95% were seen once. Sequencing was done on a sample of PBMCs. All receptors derive from a human donor in good health. Some clones in this sample may be carry-over from other donors' samples.

The J gene is TRBJ2-2, the V gene TRBV5-6; D is perhaps TRBD1 (6 bases). Germline V gene data show CDR1 as SGHDT and CDR2 as YYEEEE. The CDR3 has 16 amino acids. Trimming stripped 5 bases from V and 4 bases from J, with 18 bases between. The CDR3 reads CASSFKQGPPTGELFF. The CDR3 DNA reads TGTGCCAGCAGTTTTAAGCAGGGGCCGCCCACCGGGGAGCTGTTTTTT.

V usage is TRBV5-1 and J usage is TRBJ2-1; 9 nucleotides agree with TRBD2. The V segment lost 1 base and the J segment 10 bases; nucleotides outside the gene matches: 9. The CDR3 has 15 amino acids. The germline gives CDR1 SGHRS, CDR2 YFSETQ. CDR3: CASSLSSGGTGEQFF. CDR3 nucleotides: TGCGCCAGCAGCTTGAGTAGCGGGGGTACGGGGGAGCAGTTCTTC.

The chain uses TRBV4-1 and TRBJ2-1; 7 bases are a match to TRBD2. The junction had 14 bases not matched to a gene; V was cut back by 0 bases and J by 9 bases. This CDR3 has 17 amino acids. Per the germline V gene, CDR1 is MGHRA and CDR2 is YSYEKL. The CDR3 protein is CASSQEDSGLIYGEQFF. The CDR3 nucleotides are TGCGCCAGCAGCCAAGAGGACTCGGGACTAATCTACGGTGAGCAGTTCTTC.

V is TRBV7-3 and J is TRBJ2-7; 9 bases are a match to TRBD1. The CDR3 totals 17 residues. Germline trimming cut 2 bases from V and 3 bases from J; bases unmatched to any gene: 11. CDR1 is SGHTA, CDR2 FQGTGA, per germline. Here the CDR3 DNA reads TGTGCCAGCAGCTTACCCTACCAAACGGGACAGGGCTACGAGCAGTACTTC. Amino acids: CASSLPYQTGQGYEQYF.

The chain uses TRBV5-1 and TRBJ2-5; 7 bases line up with TRBD2. CDR3 length: 15 residues. Germline CDR1 SGHRS, CDR2 YFSETQ. V shed 0 bases and J 7 bases; nucleotides not matched to a gene: 9. The CDR3 is CASSLAEAGPRTQYF. The CDR3, as DNA: TGCGCCAGCAGCTTGGCCGAAGCGGGGCCAAGGACCCAGTACTTC.

The chain joins TRBV7-9 to TRBJ2-5, with a tentative D call TRBD1 (6 bases). Looked up from germline, CDR1 is SEHNR and CDR2 is FQNEAQ (reference sequence). The CDR3 length is 13 residues. V gave up 5 bases and J gave up 3 bases, with 10 bases separating them. The CDR3 protein is CASSPPGEETQYF. CDR3 nucleotide sequence: TGTGCCAGCAGCCCCCCAGGGGAAGAGACCCAGTACTTC.

The chain has TRBV4-2 and TRBJ1-5, with TRBD1 as a possible D gene (6 bases). There are 16 residues in the CDR3. Germline CDR1 is LGHNA and CDR2 is YNFKEQ. The V and J ends lost 0 bases and 4 bases respectively, with 13 bases between them. The chain's CDR3 is CASSQEVTGVNQPQHF. For the CDR3, the DNA is TGTGCCAGCAGCCAAGAAGTGACAGGAGTGAATCAGCCCCAGCATTTT.

This clone appeared a single time. The rearrangement links TRBV6-6 to TRBJ2-3, with 10 nucleotides matching TRBD2. Germline trimming cut 6 bases from V and 10 bases from J; bases unmatched to any gene: 16. Germline CDR1 reads MNHNY; CDR2 reads SVGAGI (reference sequence). This CDR3 contains 16 residues. The CDR3 bases are TGTGCCAGCAGCCCCGGCGGGACTAGCGTCGGGGGGTCGCAGTATTTT. Translating it yields CASSPGGTSVGGSQYF.

The V gene is TRBV18, the J gene TRBJ1-3, with D maybe TRBD1 (6 bases). This CDR3 has 15 residues. The germline V gene has CDR1 KGHSH and CDR2 LQKENI. V dropped 1 base and J dropped 6 bases, with 13 bases sitting between them. CDR3 coding DNA: TGTGCCAGCTCACCACTTGCTCAGGGGACAAACACCATATATTTT. Amino acid sequence: CASSPLAQGTNTIYF.

The chain recombines TRBV28 with TRBJ2-7; D unresolved. CDR1 MDHEN and CDR2 SYDVKM come from the germline V gene. V was pared by 6 bases and J by 4 bases, with 19 bases between. CDR3 length: 15 amino acids. The CDR3 nucleotides are TGTGCCAGCAGCCCCCGAGTAGCTACCTTATACGAGCAGTACTTC. It yields the protein CASSPRVATLYEQYF.

The V call is TRBV6-5, the J call TRBJ2-7; 11 nucleotides align to TRBD2. This CDR3 has 15 amino acids. The germline CDR1 and CDR2 sequences are MNHEY and SVGAGI. The J segment lost 1 base and the V segment lost 2 bases, leaving 1 base of the junction unmatched. This chain's CDR3 is CASSYASGGSYEQYF. The CDR3 coding sequence is TGTGCCAGCAGTTACGCTAGCGGGGGGTCCTACGAGCAGTACTTC.

In this sample, this clone turned up once. The chain has TRBV15 and TRBJ2-1; 11 bases fit TRBD2. This CDR3 region has 16 residues. CDR1 and CDR2 from the germline V gene are LNHNV and YYDKDF (reference sequence). Trimming removed 0 bases from V and 3 bases from J; junction bases left unmatched: 1. The DNA for the CDR3 is TGTGCCACCAGCAGAGACCTAGCGGGGGGCTACAATGAGCAGTTCTTC. Its protein is CATSRDLAGGYNEQFF.

The rearrangement joins TRBV4-1 to TRBJ2-3, with D uncertain. This CDR3 has 13 residues. Germline CDR1 MGHRA, CDR2 YSYEKL. V lost 3 bases, J lost 5 bases, and 9 bases lay in between. The CDR3 is CASSHPRGDTQYF. As DNA, the CDR3 is TGCGCCAGCAGCCACCCTCGAGGAGATACGCAGTATTTT.

CDR3 amino acids: CASSQGVPRGTHTYEQYF. The CDR3 DNA follows: TGCGCCAGCAGCCAAGGGGTCCCGCGCGGGACGCATACCTACGAGCAGTACTTC. This chain joins TRBV4-1 and TRBJ2-7, with a possible D match to TRBD2 (6 bases). Germline loops: CDR1 MGHRA, CDR2 YSYEKL. The CDR3 runs 18 residues. The V end lost 1 base, the J end lost 2 bases, and 21 bases lay between the germline ends.

The DNA for the CDR3 is TGTGCCATCAGTGCGGGGGTTGGCTACACCTTC. It yields the protein CAISAGVGYTF. The V gene is TRBV10-3, the J gene TRBJ1-2; D is possibly TRBD1 (5 bases). The CDR3 spans 11 residues. V was cut by 4 bases and J by 7 bases, with 7 bases left in between. Germline-derived CDR1 and CDR2 are ENHRY and SYGVKD.

The chain has TRBV4-3 and TRBJ2-3; D is unclear. The germline V and J ends were trimmed by 3 bases and 6 bases, with 13 bases remaining between them. Germline values: CDR1 LGHNA, CDR2 YSLEER. CDR3 length: 14 amino acids. CDR3 loop: CASSQKSGHDTQYF. The CDR3, as DNA: TGCGCCAGCAGCCAGAAGAGTGGGCACGATACGCAGTATTTT.

V usage is TRBV6-5 and J usage is TRBJ2-2; D is perhaps TRBD1 (6 bases). The ends were cut back, 6 bases at V and 4 bases at J, with 12 bases in the middle. CDR3 length equals 14 residues. Germline V lookup: CDR1 MNHEY, CDR2 SVGAGI. Here the CDR3 reads CASRDTGFTGELFF. CDR3 sequence (DNA): TGTGCCAGCAGGGACACAGGGTTCACCGGGGAGCTGTTTTTT.

The CDR3 bases are TGTGCCAGCAGCTTAGTGGGGGCGGTCACAGATACGCAGTATTTT. Amino acid sequence: CASSLVGAVTDTQYF. The chain joins TRBV7-2 to TRBJ2-3; TRBD1 might be the D (6 bases). Trimming took 1 base from V and 2 from J, leaving 10 bases between them. Germline loops: CDR1 SGHTA, CDR2 FQGNSA. The CDR3 length is 15 residues.

The chain has TRBV4-3 and TRBJ2-2; D is undetermined. The CDR3 consists of 16 residues. CDR1 LGHNA and CDR2 YSLEER come from the germline V gene. V shed 0 bases and J shed 4 bases, with 12 bases lying between them. The CDR3 loop is CASSQEAGFGTGELFF. The DNA for the CDR3 is TGCGCCAGCAGCCAAGAGGCCGGGTTCGGCACCGGGGAGCTGTTTTTT.

The V and J genes are TRBV12-5 and TRBJ2-4; D unclear. Looked up from germline, CDR1 is LGHNT and CDR2 is FRNRAP. The germline V and J ends were trimmed by 5 bases and 10 bases, with 12 bases remaining between them. The CDR3 extends over 12 amino acids. The CDR3 reads CASGRSSQIQYF. CDR3 nucleotide sequence: TGTGCTAGTGGTCGGAGCTCCCAAATTCAGTACTTC.